A single sample gave rise to the 12 T cell receptor beta chains below, sequenced in a study of beta chain features in type 1 diabetes. All of the isolated RNA was reverse transcribed, so expressed TCRB transcripts were sequenced. The table came from immunoSEQ multiplex PCR; TCRdb's copy has only in-frame clones and leaves some out. Of 810,000 or so clones listed, 17% are singletons. The specimen sequenced was naive CD4+ T cells from blood. The source is a woman aged 18-29 years in good health.

The sample holds a few counts of this clone. The rearrangement uses TRBV6-5 and TRBJ2-1, with 9 bases fitting TRBD2. This CDR3 is 15 amino acids long. CDR1 and CDR2 (germline): MNHEY, SVGAGI. Trimming at V came to 2 bases and at J to 5 bases, leaving 4 bases not matched to a gene. This CDR3 reads CASSYITSGHNEQFF. The CDR3 DNA reads TGTGCCAGCAGTTACATCACTAGCGGGCACAATGAGCAGTTCTTC.

This sequence joins TRBV7-2 and TRBJ2-2; D remains unclear. Trimming removed 5 bases from V and 2 bases from J, with 9 bases in between. This CDR3 comprises 14 residues. Per the germline V gene, CDR1 is SGHTA and CDR2 is FQGNSA. This CDR3 is CASSHGLNTGELFF. For the CDR3, the DNA is TGTGCCAGCAGCCATGGGCTAAACACCGGGGAGCTGTTTTTT.

This clone was seen many times. The V gene is TRBV2, the J gene TRBJ2-4, with a tentative D call TRBD1 (6 bases). The germline V gene has CDR1 SNHLY and CDR2 FYNNEI. The CDR3 has 14 amino acids. V lost 5 bases and J 7 bases, leaving 15 bases between the germline ends. The CDR3 here is CASSLSTGANIQYF. DNA of the CDR3: TGTGCCAGCAGTCTATCGACAGGAGCCAACATTCAGTACTTC.

The chain has TRBV11-2 and TRBJ2-7, with TRBD2 matching over 13 bases. Germline values: CDR1 SGHAT, CDR2 FQNNGV. The ends lost 4 bases at V and 6 bases at J; junction bases unmatched: 9. The CDR3 runs to 16 residues. This CDR3 is CASSYTWTSGSSEQYF. In DNA form, the CDR3 reads TGTGCCAGCAGCTATACCTGGACTAGCGGGAGTTCCGAGCAGTACTTC.

This clone was detected a few times. The V call is TRBV5-1, the J call TRBJ2-6; no firm D call. The CDR3 is 17 residues long. Trimming took off 0 bases at V and 0 bases at J, with 10 bases between the two ends. The germline CDR1 and CDR2 sequences are SGHRS and YFSETQ. CDR3 amino acids: CASSLEASSSGANVLTF. CDR3 in DNA: TGCGCCAGCAGCTTGGAGGCCAGCAGCTCTGGGGCCAACGTCCTGACTTTC.

This clone was seen only a few times. The chain uses TRBV4-3 and TRBJ1-1; D is perhaps TRBD1 (5 bases). The CDR3 has 15 residues. Trimming removed 2 bases from V and 3 bases from J, with 13 bases in between. Germline V gene sequence: CDR1 LGHNA, CDR2 YSLEER. CDR3 in DNA: TGCGCCAGCAGCCAAAGGGGTGGGGGTGACACTGAAGCTTTCTTT. Translating gives CASSQRGGGDTEAFF.

V is TRBV7-3 and J is TRBJ2-7; no firm D call. With 3 bases removed from V and 0 bases from J, the gap between germline ends came to 3 bases. There are 12 residues in the CDR3. The germline gives CDR1 SGHTA, CDR2 FQGTGA. CDR3 sequence: CASSLNSYEQYF. The CDR3 DNA follows: TGTGCCAGCAGCTTGAACTCCTACGAGCAGTACTTC. Full variable domain (remainder filled in from reference TRBV7-3 and TRBJ2-7): GAGVSQTPSNKVTEKGKYVELRCDPISGHTALYWYRQSLGQGPEFLIYFQGTGAADDSGLPNDRFFAVRPEGSVSTLKIQRTERGDSAVYLCASSLNSYEQYFGPGTRLTVT.

V usage is TRBV7-2 and J usage is TRBJ1-1; no firm D call. This CDR3 is built from 14 residues. Germline V gene data show CDR1 as SGHTA and CDR2 as FQGNSA. V was trimmed by 3 bases and J by 1 base, leaving 9 bases between them. For the CDR3, the DNA is TGTGCCAGCAGCTTTCGGCAGACGAACACTGAAGCTTTCTTT. It specifies CASSFRQTNTEAFF.

The sample holds a few counts of this clone. The chain combines TRBV6-5 with TRBJ1-2; D gene unclear. The CDR3 covers 14 residues. Germline V gene data show CDR1 as MNHEY and CDR2 as SVGAGI. V was clipped by 0 bases and J by 4 bases, with 9 bases between them. The CDR3 nucleotides are TGTGCCAGCAGTTACTCGCAGGAATCCTATGGCTACACCTTC. Protein: CASSYSQESYGYTF.

To note about this clone: Other DNA sequences from this sample encode an identical CDR3 as well. The V gene is TRBV6-5, the J gene TRBJ2-5; no reliable D call. The CDR3 extends over 11 amino acids. The V gene's germline CDR1 is MNHEY and CDR2 SVGAGI. V was clipped by 2 bases and J by 7 bases, with 5 bases between them. Here the CDR3 reads CASSYGRTQYF. Written as DNA, the CDR3 is TGTGCCAGCAGTTACGGTCGGACCCAGTACTTC.

Written as DNA, the CDR3 is TGTGCCAGCAGCAAACGTCTAGCGGGACTGCGCACAGATACGCAGTATTTT. It encodes CASSKRLAGLRTDTQYF. The gene calls are TRBV5-8 and TRBJ2-3; 9 bases fit TRBD2. V trimming: 4 bases; J trimming: 1 base; junction bases outside the gene matches: 10. Germline CDR1 reads SGHTS; CDR2 reads YDEGEE. The CDR3 runs to 17 residues.

A few counts support this clone. This chain joins TRBV5-1 and TRBJ2-7, with 7 positions matching TRBD2. This CDR3 has 15 residues. The germline CDR1 and CDR2 sequences are SGHRS and YFSETQ. Trimming at V came to 0 bases and at J to 5 bases, leaving 8 bases not matched to a gene. The CDR3 protein is CASSLEGGIFHEQYF. CDR3 DNA: TGCGCCAGCAGCTTGGAGGGAGGGATCTTCCACGAGCAGTACTTC.